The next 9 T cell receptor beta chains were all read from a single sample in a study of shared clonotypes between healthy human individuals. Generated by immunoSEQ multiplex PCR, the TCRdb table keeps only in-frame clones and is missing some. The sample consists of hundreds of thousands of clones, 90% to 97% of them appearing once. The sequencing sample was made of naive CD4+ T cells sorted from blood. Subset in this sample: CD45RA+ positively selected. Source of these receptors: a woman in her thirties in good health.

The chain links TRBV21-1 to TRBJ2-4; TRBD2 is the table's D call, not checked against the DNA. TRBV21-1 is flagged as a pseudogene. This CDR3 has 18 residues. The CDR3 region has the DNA TGTGCCAGCAGCAAAGCCTTTCCCCGGGATCTTTCCAAAAACATTCAGTACTTC. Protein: CASSKAFPRDLSKNIQYF.

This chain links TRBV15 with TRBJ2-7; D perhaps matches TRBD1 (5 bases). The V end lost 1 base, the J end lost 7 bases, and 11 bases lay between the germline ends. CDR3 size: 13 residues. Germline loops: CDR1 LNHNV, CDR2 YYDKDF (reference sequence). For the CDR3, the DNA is TGTGCCACCAGCAGAGTTCAGGGTCGGGAGCAGTACTTC. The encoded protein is CATSRVQGREQYF.

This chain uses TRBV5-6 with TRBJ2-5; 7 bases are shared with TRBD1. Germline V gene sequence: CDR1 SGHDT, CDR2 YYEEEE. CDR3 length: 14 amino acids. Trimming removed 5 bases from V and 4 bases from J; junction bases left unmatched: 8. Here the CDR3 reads CASSRTGRRETQYF. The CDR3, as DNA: TGTGCCAGCAGTCGGACAGGTAGGAGAGAGACCCAGTACTTC.

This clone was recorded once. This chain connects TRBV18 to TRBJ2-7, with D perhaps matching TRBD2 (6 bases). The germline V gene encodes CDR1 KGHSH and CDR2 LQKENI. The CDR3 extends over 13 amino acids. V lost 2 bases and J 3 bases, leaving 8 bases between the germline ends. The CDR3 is CASSPTGGYEQYF. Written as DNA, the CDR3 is TGTGCCAGCTCACCAACCGGGGGCTACGAGCAGTACTTC.

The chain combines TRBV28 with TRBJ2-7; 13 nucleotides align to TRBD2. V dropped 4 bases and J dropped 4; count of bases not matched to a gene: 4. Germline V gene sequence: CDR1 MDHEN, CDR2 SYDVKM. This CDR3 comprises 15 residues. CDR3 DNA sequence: TGTGCCAGCAGTTATACGACTAGCGGGAGGTACGAGCAGTACTTC. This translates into CASSYTTSGRYEQYF.

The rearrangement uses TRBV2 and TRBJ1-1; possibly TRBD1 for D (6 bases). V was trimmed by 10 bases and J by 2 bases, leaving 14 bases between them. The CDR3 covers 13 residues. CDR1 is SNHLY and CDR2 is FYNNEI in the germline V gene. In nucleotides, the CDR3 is TGTGCCAACCGGGACACCACCAACACTGAAGCTTTCTTT. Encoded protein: CANRDTTNTEAFF.

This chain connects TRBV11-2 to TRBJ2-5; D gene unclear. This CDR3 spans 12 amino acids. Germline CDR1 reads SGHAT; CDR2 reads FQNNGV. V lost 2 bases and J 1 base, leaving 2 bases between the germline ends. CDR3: CASSLTQETQYF. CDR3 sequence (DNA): TGTGCCAGCAGCTTAACCCAAGAGACCCAGTACTTC.

The CDR3 is CASSLQRNTIYF. Written as DNA, the CDR3 is TGTGCCAGCAGCTTACAGCGAAACACCATATATTTT. The V and J genes are TRBV7-2 and TRBJ1-3; D call uncertain. Germline-derived CDR1 and CDR2 are SGHTA and FQGNSA. Trimming removed 2 bases from V and 5 bases from J, with 4 bases in between. The CDR3 covers 12 residues. The entire variable domain, with the rest obtained from reference TRBV7-2 and TRBJ1-3, is as follows: GAGVSQSPSNKVTEKGKDVELRCDPISGHTALYWYRQSLGQGLEFLIYFQGNSAPDKSGLPSDRFSAERTGGSVSTLTIQRTQQEDSAVYLCASSLQRNTIYFGEGSWLTVV.

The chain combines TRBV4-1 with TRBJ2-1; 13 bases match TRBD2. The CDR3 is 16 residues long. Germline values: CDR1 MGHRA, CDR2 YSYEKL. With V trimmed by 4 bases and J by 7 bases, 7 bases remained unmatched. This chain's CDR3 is CASSRMGTSGINEQFF. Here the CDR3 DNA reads TGCGCCAGCAGCCGGATGGGGACTAGCGGGATTAATGAGCAGTTCTTC.